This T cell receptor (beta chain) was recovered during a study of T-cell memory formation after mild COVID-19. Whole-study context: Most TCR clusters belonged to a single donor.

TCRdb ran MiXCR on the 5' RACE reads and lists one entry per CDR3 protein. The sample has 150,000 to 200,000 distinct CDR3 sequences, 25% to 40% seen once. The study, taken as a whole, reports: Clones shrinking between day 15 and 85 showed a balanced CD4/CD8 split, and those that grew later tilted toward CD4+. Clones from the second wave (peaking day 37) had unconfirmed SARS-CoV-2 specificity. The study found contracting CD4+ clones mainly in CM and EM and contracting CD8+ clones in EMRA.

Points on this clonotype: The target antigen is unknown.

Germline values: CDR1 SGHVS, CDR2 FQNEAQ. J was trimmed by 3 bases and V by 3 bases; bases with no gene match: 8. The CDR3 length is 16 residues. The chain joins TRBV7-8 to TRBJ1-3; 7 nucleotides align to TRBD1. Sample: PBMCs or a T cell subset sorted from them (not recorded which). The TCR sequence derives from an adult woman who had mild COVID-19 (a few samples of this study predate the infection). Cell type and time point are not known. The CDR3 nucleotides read TGTGCCAGCAGCTTTAGTCGTCCAGGGGGTGGAAACACCATATATTTT. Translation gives CASSFSRPGGGNTIYF.